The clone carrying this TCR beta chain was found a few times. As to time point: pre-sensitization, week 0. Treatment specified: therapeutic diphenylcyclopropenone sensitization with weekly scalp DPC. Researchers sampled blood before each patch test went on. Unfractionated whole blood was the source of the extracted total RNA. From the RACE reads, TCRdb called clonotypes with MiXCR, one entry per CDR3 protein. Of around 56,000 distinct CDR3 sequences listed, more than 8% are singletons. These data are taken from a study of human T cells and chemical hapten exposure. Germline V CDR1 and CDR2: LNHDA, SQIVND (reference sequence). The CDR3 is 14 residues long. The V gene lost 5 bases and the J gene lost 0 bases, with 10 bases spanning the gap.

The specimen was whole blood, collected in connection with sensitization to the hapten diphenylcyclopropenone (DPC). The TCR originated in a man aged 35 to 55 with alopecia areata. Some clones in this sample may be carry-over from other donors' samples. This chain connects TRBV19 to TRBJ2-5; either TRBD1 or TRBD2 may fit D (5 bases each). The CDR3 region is CASSDRGDQETQYF. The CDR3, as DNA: TGTGCCAGTAGTGACCGGGGCGACCAAGAGACCCAGTACTTC.